This entry features one TCR beta chain sequence. Per the study methods: Counts of nucleated cells, estimated from reference gene primer amplification, were obtained. Clones were read by immunoSEQ multiplex PCR, and TCRdb kept only the in-frame ones, dropping some. That table furnishes V, J and clone size, whereas the DNA furnished D and trimming. The table has about 130,000 clones, around 89% seen once. The data originate from a study of blood T cell repertoires in COVID-19. Looking at the study overall: Italy, Spain and the United States were the sources of the convalescent and acute COVID-19 samples. Sources were T cells, B-cell-depleted T cells, or PBMCs; the material itself was cDNA or gDNA.

The specimen was peripheral blood. The TCR comes from a man aged 45-65 years with acute or convalescent COVID-19.

CDR3 sequence: CASRRTGSSYNSPLHF. The CDR3 DNA reads TGTGCCAGTAGGCGGACAGGCAGCTCCTATAATTCACCCCTCCACTTT. The chain recombines TRBV19 with TRBJ1-6; 7 nucleotides align to TRBD1. Per germline, CDR1 LNHDA and CDR2 SQIVND (reference sequence). This CDR3 spans 16 amino acids. The V gene end was trimmed by 6 bases and the J gene end by 0 bases; junction bases not matched to a gene: 5.